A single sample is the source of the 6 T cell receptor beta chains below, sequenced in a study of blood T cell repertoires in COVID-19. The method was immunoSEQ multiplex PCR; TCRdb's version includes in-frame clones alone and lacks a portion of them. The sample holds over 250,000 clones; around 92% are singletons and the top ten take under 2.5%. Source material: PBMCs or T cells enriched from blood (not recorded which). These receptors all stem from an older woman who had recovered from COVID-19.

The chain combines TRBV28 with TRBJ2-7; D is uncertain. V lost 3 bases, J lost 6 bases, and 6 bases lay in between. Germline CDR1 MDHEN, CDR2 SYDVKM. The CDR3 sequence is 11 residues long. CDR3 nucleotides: TGTGCCAGCAGTTTGCAGCGCGAGCAGTACTTC. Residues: CASSLQREQYF.

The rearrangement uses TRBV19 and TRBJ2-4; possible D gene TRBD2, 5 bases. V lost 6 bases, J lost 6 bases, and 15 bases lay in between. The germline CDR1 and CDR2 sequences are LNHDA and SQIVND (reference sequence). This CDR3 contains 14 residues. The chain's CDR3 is CASRVRGKGNIQYF. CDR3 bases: TGTGCCAGTAGGGTCCGGGGTAAGGGAAACATTCAGTACTTC.

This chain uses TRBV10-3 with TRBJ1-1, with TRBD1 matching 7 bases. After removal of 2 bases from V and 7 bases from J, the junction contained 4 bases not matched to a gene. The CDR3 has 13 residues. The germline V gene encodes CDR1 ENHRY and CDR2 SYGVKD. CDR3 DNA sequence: TGTGCCATCAGTGAGAGTTGGGACAGTGAAGCTTTCTTT. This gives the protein CAISESWDSEAFF.

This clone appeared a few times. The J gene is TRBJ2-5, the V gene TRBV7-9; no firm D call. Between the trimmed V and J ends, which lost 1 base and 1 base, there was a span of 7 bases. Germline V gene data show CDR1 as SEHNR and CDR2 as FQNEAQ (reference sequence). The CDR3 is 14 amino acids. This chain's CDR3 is CASSLGLPQETQYF. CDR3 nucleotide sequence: TGTGCCAGCAGCTTAGGTCTCCCCCAAGAGACCCAGTACTTC.

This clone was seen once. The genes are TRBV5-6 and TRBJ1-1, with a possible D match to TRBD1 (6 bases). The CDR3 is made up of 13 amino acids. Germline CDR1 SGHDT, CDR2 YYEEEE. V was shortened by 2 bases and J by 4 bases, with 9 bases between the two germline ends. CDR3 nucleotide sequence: TGTGCCAGCAGCTTCCCAGGGGTCACTGAAGCTTTCTTT. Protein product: CASSFPGVTEAFF.

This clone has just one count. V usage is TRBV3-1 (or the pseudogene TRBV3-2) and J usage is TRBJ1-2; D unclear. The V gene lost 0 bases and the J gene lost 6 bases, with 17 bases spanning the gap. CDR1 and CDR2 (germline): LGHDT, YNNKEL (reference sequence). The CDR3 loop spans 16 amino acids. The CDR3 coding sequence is TGTGCCAGCAGCCAAGATCGCTGGCGGAGGATCGATGGCTACACCTTC. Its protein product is CASSQDRWRRIDGYTF.